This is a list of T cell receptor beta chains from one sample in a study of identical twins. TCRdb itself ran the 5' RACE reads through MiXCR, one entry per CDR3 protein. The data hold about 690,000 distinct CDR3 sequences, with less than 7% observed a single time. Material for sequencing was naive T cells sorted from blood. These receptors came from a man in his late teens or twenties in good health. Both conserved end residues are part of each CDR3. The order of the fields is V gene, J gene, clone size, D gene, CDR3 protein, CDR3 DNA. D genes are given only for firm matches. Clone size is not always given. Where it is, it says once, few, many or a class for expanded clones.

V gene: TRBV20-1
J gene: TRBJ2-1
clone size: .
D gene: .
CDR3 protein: CSAYPGETRGQFF
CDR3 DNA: TGCAGTGCTTACCCAGGGGAGACGCGGGGGCAGTTCTTC

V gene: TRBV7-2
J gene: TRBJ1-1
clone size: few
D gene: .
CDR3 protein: CASSTTPGINTEAFF
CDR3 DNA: TGTGCCAGCAGTACTACGCCGGGTATCAACACTGAAGCTTTCTTT

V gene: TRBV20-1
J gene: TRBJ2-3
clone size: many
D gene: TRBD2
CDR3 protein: CSARLAGVTDTQYF
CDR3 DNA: TGCAGTGCTAGACTAGCGGGAGTAACGGATACGCAGTATTTT

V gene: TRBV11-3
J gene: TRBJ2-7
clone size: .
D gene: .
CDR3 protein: CASKSKPQGGTYEQYF
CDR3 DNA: TGTGCCAGCAAATCAAAACCGCAGGGTGGAACCTACGAGCAGTACTTC

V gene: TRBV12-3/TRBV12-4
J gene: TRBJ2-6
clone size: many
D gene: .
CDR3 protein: CASRFTSGANVLTF
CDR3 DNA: TGTGCCAGCAGATTCACATCTGGGGCCAACGTCCTGACTTTC

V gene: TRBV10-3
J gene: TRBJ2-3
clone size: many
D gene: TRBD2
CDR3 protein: CAISESTGGADTQYF
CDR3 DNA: TGTGCCATCAGTGAGTCGACGGGAGGGGCAGATACGCAGTATTTT

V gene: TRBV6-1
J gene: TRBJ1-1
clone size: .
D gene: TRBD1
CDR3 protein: CASSDIQGGRVVAFF
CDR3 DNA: TGTGCCAGCAGCGATATCCAGGGGGGGAGAGTGGTAGCTTTCTTT

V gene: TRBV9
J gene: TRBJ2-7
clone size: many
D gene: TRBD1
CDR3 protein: CASSAQGDTYEQYF
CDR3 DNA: TGTGCCAGCAGCGCCCAGGGGGACACCTACGAGCAGTACTTC

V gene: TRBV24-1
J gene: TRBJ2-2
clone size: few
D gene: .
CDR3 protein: CATSDLNEGSPGELFF
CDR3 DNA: TGTGCCACCAGTGATTTGAACGAGGGGTCTCCCGGGGAGCTGTTTTTT

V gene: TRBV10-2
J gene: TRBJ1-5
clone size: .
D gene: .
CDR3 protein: CASSENGGHQPQHF
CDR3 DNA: TGCGCCAGCAGTGAGAATGGGGGACATCAGCCCCAGCATTTT

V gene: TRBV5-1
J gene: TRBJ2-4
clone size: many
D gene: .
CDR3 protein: CASSLEGEWHIQYF
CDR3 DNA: TGCGCCAGCAGCCTGGAGGGGGAGTGGCACATTCAGTACTTC

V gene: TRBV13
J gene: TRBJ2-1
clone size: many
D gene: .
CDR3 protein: CASSPRLADEQFF
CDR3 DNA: TGTGCCAGCAGCCCCCGTCTGGCGGATGAGCAGTTCTTC

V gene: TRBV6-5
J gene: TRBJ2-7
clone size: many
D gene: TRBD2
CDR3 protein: CASSYRTSGSQTYEQYF
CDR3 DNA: TGTGCCAGCAGTTACCGGACTAGCGGGAGTCAGACCTACGAGCAGTACTTC

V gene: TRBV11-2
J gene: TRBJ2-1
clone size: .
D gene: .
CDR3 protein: CASSLDQGEYNGQFF
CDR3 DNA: TGTGCCAGCAGCTTAGATCAAGGGGAATACAATGGGCAGTTCTTC

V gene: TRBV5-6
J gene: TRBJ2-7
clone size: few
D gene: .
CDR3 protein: CASRFTTGKHAKQYF
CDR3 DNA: TGTGCCAGCAGATTCACGACCGGGAAACACGCTAAGCAGTACTTC

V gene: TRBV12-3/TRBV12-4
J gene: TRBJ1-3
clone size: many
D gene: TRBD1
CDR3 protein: CASTPGGSGNTIYF
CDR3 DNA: TGTGCCAGCACCCCAGGGGGTTCTGGAAACACCATATATTTT

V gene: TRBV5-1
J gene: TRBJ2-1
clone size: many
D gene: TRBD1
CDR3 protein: CASSRDRASYNEQFF
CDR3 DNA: TGCGCCAGCAGCCGTGACAGGGCCTCCTACAATGAGCAGTTCTTC

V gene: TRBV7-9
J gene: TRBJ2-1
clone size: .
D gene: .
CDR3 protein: CASSLYGNNEQFF
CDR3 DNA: TGTGCCAGCAGCCTATACGGCAACAATGAGCAGTTCTTC

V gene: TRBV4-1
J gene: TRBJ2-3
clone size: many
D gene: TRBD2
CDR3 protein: CASSQEGSGLTDTQYF
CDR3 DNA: TGCGCCAGCAGCCAAGAGGGTAGCGGGCTCACAGATACGCAGTATTTT

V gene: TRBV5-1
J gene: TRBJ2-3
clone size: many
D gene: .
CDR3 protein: CASSRGATDTQYF
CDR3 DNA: TGCGCCAGCAGCCGGGGGGCCACAGATACGCAGTATTTT

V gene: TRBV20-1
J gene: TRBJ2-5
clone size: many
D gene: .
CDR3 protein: CSAEGPWGETQYF
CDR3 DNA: TGCAGTGCTGAGGGGCCCTGGGGGGAGACCCAGTACTTC

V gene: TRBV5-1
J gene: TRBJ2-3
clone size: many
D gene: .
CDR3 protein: CASKSGLTDTQYF
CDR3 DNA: TGCGCCAGCAAGTCGGGACTCACAGATACGCAGTATTTT

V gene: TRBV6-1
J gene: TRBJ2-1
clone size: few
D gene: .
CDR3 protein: CASDRVPYNEQFF
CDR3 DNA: TGTGCCAGCGATCGTGTGCCCTACAATGAGCAGTTCTTC

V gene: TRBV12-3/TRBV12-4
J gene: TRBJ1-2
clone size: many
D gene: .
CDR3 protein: CASSLGPGGKAGGYTF
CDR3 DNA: TGTGCCAGCAGTTTAGGGCCCGGGGGGAAAGCGGGTGGCTACACCTTC

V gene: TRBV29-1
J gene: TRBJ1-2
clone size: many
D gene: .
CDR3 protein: CSVGAGGYGYTF
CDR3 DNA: TGCAGCGTGGGAGCAGGCGGCTATGGCTACACCTTC

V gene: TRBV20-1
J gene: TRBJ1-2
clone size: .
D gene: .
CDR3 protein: CSARPQDRIPNYGYTF
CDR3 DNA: TGCAGTGCTAGACCCCAGGACAGAATTCCTAACTATGGCTACACCTTC

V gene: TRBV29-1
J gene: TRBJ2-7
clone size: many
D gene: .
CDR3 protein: CSVEMEGYEQYF
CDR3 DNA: TGCAGCGTTGAAATGGAGGGCTACGAGCAGTACTTC

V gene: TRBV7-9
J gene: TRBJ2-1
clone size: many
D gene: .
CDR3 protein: CASSLAGGVWDEQFF
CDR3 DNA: TGTGCCAGCAGCTTAGCTGGGGGTGTTTGGGATGAGCAGTTCTTC

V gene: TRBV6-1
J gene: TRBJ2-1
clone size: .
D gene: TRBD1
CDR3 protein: CASASGDRERSRGYNEQFF
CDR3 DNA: TGTGCCAGTGCGTCCGGGGACAGGGAAAGGTCGCGGGGGTACAATGAGCAGTTCTTC

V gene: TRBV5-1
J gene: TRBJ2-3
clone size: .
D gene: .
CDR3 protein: CASSLFRGSSTDTQYF
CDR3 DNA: TGCGCCAGCAGCTTGTTTAGGGGGTCGAGCACAGATACGCAGTATTTT

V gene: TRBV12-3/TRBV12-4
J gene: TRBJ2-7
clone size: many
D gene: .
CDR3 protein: CASSLPPLVWGTYEQYF
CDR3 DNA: TGTGCCAGCAGTTTACCACCCCTTGTATGGGGGACCTACGAGCAGTACTTC

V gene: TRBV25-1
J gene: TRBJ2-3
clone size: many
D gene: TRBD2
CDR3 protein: CASSERRELSDTQYF
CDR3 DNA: TGTGCCAGCAGTGAGAGGCGGGAGTTGTCAGATACGCAGTATTTT

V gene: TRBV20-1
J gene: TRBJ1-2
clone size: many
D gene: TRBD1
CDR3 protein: CSARYGTDYGYTF
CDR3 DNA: TGCAGTGCTAGATACGGGACAGACTATGGCTACACCTTC

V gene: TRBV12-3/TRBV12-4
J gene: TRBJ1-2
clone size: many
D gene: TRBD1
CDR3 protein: CASSRTGNYGYTF
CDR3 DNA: TGTGCCAGCAGTAGGACAGGGAACTATGGCTACACCTTC

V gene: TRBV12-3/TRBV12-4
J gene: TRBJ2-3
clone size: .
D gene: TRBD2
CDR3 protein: CASSFSRTSGRDTQYF
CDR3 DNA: TGTGCCAGCAGTTTCTCTCGGACTAGCGGGAGAGATACGCAGTATTTT

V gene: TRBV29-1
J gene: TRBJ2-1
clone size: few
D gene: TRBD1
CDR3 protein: CSVRQGVGEQFF
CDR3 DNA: TGCAGCGTTCGACAGGGGGTAGGAGAGCAGTTCTTC

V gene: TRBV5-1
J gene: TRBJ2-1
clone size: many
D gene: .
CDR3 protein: CASSPYHRDKIYNEQFF
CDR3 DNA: TGCGCCAGCAGCCCATATCACAGGGATAAGATATACAATGAGCAGTTCTTC

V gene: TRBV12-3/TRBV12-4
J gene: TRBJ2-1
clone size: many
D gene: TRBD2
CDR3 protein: CASSLIGLAGAKQFF
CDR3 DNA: TGTGCCAGCAGTTTAATCGGTCTAGCGGGAGCGAAGCAGTTCTTC

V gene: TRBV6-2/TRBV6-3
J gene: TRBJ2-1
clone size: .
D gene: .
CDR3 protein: CASSYHSSGATGLFYNEQFF
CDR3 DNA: TGTGCCAGCAGTTATCACTCTTCTGGGGCGACGGGTCTTTTTTACAATGAGCAGTTCTTC

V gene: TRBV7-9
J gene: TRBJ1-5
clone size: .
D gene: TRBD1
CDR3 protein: CASSRPGQDQPQHF
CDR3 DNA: TGTGCCAGCTCGCGGCCGGGACAGGACCAGCCCCAGCATTTT

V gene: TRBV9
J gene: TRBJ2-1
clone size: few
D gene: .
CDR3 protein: CASSVSRGLSGRLNEQFF
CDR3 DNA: TGTGCCAGCAGCGTGTCCAGGGGGCTCAGCGGGAGGCTCAATGAGCAGTTCTTC

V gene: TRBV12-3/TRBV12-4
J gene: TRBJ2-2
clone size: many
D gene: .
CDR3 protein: CATNPGRTGELFF
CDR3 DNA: TGTGCCACTAATCCGGGACGTACCGGGGAGCTGTTTTTT

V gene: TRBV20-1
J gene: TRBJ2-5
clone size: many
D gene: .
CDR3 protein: CSARESGVQETQYF
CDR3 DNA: TGCAGTGCTAGAGAATCGGGGGTACAAGAGACCCAGTACTTC

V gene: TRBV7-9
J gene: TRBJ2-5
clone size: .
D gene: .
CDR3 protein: CASSFRDQETQYF
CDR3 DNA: TGTGCCAGCAGCTTCAGGGACCAAGAGACCCAGTACTTC

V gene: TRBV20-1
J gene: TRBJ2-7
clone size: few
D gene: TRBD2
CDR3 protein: CSASIAGGPYEQYF
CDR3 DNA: TGCAGTGCTAGTATAGCGGGAGGGCCGTACGAGCAGTACTTC

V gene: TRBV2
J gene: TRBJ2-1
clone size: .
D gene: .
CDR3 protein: CASIGNEQFF
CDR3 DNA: TGTGCCAGCATTGGCAATGAGCAGTTCTTC

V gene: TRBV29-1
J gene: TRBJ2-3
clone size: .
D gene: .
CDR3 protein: CSVPPTALAGADTQYF
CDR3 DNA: TGCAGCGTGCCCCCCACGGCCCTAGCTGGGGCAGATACGCAGTATTTT

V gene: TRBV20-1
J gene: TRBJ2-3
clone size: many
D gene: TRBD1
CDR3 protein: CSVGQGASDTQYF
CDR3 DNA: TGCAGTGTGGGACAGGGGGCTTCAGATACGCAGTATTTT

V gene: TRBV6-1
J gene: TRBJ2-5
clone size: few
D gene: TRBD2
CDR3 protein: CASSAKTSKAETQYF
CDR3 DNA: TGTGCCAGCAGTGCCAAGACTAGCAAAGCAGAGACCCAGTACTTC

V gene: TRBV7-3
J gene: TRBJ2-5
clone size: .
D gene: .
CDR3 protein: CASSLNGDSIQETQYF
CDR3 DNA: TGTGCCAGCAGCTTAAATGGGGACTCCATCCAAGAGACCCAGTACTTC

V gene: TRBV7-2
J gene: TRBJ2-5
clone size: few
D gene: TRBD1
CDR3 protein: CASRSSGGAETQYF
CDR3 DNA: TGTGCCAGCAGAAGTTCAGGGGGCGCAGAGACCCAGTACTTC

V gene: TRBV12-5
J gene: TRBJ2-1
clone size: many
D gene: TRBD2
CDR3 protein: CASGSSGSNEQFF
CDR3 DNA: TGTGCTAGTGGTTCTAGCGGGAGTAATGAGCAGTTCTTC

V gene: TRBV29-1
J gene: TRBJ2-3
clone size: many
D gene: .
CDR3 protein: CSVGGTSTDTQYF
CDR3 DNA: TGCAGCGTTGGCGGGACTAGCACAGATACGCAGTATTTT

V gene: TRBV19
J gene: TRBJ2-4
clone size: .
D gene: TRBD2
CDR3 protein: CASRLAGGPNIQYF
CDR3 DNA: TGTGCCAGTAGACTAGCGGGAGGGCCAAACATTCAGTACTTC

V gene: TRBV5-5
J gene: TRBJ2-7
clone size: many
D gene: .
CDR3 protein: CASSFIRERNEQYF
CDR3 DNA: TGTGCCAGCAGCTTTATACGGGAGCGGAACGAGCAGTACTTC

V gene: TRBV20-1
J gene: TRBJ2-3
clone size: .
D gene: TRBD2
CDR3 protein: CSARDLLAGASDTQYF
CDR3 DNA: TGCAGTGCTAGGGACCTTCTAGCGGGAGCATCGGATACGCAGTATTTT